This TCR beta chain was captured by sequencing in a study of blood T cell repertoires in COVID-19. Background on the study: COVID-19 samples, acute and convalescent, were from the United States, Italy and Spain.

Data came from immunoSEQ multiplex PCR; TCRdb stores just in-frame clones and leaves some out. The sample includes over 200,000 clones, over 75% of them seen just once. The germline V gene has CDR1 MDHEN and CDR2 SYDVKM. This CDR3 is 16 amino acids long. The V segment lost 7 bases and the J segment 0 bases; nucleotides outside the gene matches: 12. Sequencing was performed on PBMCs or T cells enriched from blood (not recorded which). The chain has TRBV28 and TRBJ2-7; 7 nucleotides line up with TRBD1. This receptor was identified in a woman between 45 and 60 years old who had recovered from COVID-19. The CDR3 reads CASTEPGDRVSYEQYF. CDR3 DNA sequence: TGTGCCAGCACCGAACCAGGGGACAGAGTCTCCTACGAGCAGTACTTC.